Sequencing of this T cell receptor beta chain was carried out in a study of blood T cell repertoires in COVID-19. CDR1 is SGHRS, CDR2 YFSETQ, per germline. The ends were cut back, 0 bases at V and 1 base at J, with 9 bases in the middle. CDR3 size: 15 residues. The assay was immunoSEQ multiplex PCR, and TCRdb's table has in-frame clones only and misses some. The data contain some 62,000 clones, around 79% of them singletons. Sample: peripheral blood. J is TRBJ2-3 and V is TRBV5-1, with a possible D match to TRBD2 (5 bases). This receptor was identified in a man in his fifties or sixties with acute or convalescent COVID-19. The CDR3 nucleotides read TGCGCCAGCAGCTTGGGGGTCGGGGGCACAGATACGCAGTATTTT. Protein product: CASSLGVGGTDTQYF.